These T cell receptor beta chains were read from a single sample in a study of glioma-infiltrating T cells after dendritic cell vaccination. TCRdb's copy holds only in-frame clones and misses some; the assay was immunoSEQ multiplex PCR. Seen here are tens of thousands of clones, more than 75% observed once, and the top ten hold approximately 9.6%. The specimen comprised blood, sampled after dendritic cell vaccination. The receptors were sampled from a human donor with glioblastoma. Both conserved end residues are part of each CDR3. Each record gives: CDR3 length, V gene, D gene, clone size, J gene, CDR3 DNA, CDR3 protein. The D gene is left open where the match is weak. Expanded clones get a size class; other rows say once, few or many, or leave the size out.

len: 12; v_gene: TRBV15; d_gene: -; abundance: -; j_gene: TRBJ1-2; CDR3nt: TGTGCCACCAGAAGGGGCTCCTATGGCTACACCTTC; CDR3aa: CATRRGSYGYTF
len: 17; v_gene: TRBV18; d_gene: TRBD2; abundance: few; j_gene: TRBJ2-7; CDR3nt: TGTGCCAGCTCACCGTCAACTAGCGGCCCTAGCTCCTACGAGCAGTACTTC; CDR3aa: CASSPSTSGPSSYEQYF
len: 13; v_gene: TRBV30; d_gene: -; abundance: once; j_gene: TRBJ1-1; CDR3nt: TGTGCCTGGAGTGTAAAGGGGGACACTGAAGCTTTCTTT; CDR3aa: CAWSVKGDTEAFF
len: 16; v_gene: TRBV7-2; d_gene: -; abundance: -; j_gene: TRBJ2-3; CDR3nt: TGTGCCAGCAGCTTAGATGGCGGCGAGCTCACAGATACGCAGTATTTT; CDR3aa: CASSLDGGELTDTQYF
len: 14; v_gene: TRBV6-5; d_gene: TRBD1; abundance: -; j_gene: TRBJ2-7; CDR3nt: TGTGCCAGCAGTACCGACAGGGTTATCTACGAGCAGTACTTC; CDR3aa: CASSTDRVIYEQYF
len: 14; v_gene: TRBV13; d_gene: TRBD1; abundance: -; j_gene: TRBJ2-7; CDR3nt: TGTGCCAGCAGAAATAAGGGGGCGAATAGAGAGCAGTACTTC; CDR3aa: CASRNKGANREQYF
len: 14; v_gene: TRBV7-9; d_gene: TRBD1; abundance: -; j_gene: TRBJ1-4; CDR3nt: TGTGCCAGCAGCCCGACAGGGGGAGGTGAAAAACTGTTTTTT; CDR3aa: CASSPTGGGEKLFF
len: 13; v_gene: TRBV7-2; d_gene: -; abundance: -; j_gene: TRBJ2-5; CDR3nt: TGTGCCGGTGGCGGGGTGTTGCTAGAGACCCAGTACTTC; CDR3aa: CAGGGVLLETQYF
len: 18; v_gene: TRBV7-2; d_gene: TRBD2; abundance: -; j_gene: TRBJ2-5; CDR3nt: TGTGCCAGCAGCTACACGCCGGGACTAGCGGGAGGTATGGAGACCCAGTACTTC; CDR3aa: CASSYTPGLAGGMETQYF
len: 15; v_gene: TRBV27; d_gene: -; abundance: -; j_gene: TRBJ2-2; CDR3nt: TGTGCCAGCAGTTTATCCAGGACAGATACCGGGGAGCTGTTTTTT; CDR3aa: CASSLSRTDTGELFF
len: 15; v_gene: TRBV5-4; d_gene: TRBD1; abundance: -; j_gene: TRBJ1-1; CDR3nt: TGTGCCAGCAGGGCAGACAGGGGGCGGCGTACTGAAGCTTTCTTT; CDR3aa: CASRADRGRRTEAFF
len: 14; v_gene: TRBV5-1; d_gene: TRBD1; abundance: -; j_gene: TRBJ1-2; CDR3nt: TGCGCCAGCAGCTTTACAGGGGGGGACTATGGCTACACCTTC; CDR3aa: CASSFTGGDYGYTF
len: 13; v_gene: TRBV6-1; d_gene: TRBD1; abundance: -; j_gene: TRBJ1-2; CDR3nt: TGTGCCAGCCAACCGACAGGGAACTATGGCTACACCTTC; CDR3aa: CASQPTGNYGYTF
len: 14; v_gene: TRBV5-4; d_gene: -; abundance: once; j_gene: TRBJ1-1; CDR3nt: TGTGCCAGCAGCTGGGGGAATGGGGGGACCGAAGCTTTCTTT; CDR3aa: CASSWGNGGTEAFF
len: 16; v_gene: TRBV4-2; d_gene: -; abundance: -; j_gene: TRBJ1-5; CDR3nt: TGTGCCAGCAGCCAAGATCTCCAGGGCCCCAATCAGCCCCAGCATTTT; CDR3aa: CASSQDLQGPNQPQHF
len: 14; v_gene: TRBV25-1; d_gene: -; abundance: -; j_gene: TRBJ2-1; CDR3nt: TGTGCCAGCAGTGGACAGAATCTATACAATGAGCAGTTCTTC; CDR3aa: CASSGQNLYNEQFF
len: 14; v_gene: TRBV11-3; d_gene: -; abundance: -; j_gene: TRBJ1-1; CDR3nt: TGTGCCAGCGGGTCTCTGGGCAGGGGCACTGAAGCTTTCTTT; CDR3aa: CASGSLGRGTEAFF
len: 14; v_gene: TRBV28; d_gene: TRBD2; abundance: -; j_gene: TRBJ2-7; CDR3nt: TGTGCCAGCAGTTTATTTGCGGGAGAATACGAGCAGTACTTC; CDR3aa: CASSLFAGEYEQYF